This T cell receptor beta chain comes out of a study of shared clonotypes between healthy human individuals. Study results and limitations: Rarefaction indicated that sorted-subset sequencing remained incomplete although depth was large. Investigators collected only blood, and repertoires in tissues likely differ.

The CDR3 is 15 residues long. The germline gives CDR1 SGHRS, CDR2 YFSETQ. Trimming removed 4 bases at V and 0 bases at J, with 13 bases between. Repertoires were generated with immunoSEQ multiplex PCR, while TCRdb's copy carries only in-frame clones and drops some. The sample has millions of clones, more than 80% seen once. A note on this clone: Its antigen is not identified.

The origin of this receptor is a man aged 18 to 35 in good health. Sequencing was carried out using naive CD4+ T cells sorted from blood. Subset: CD45RA+ positively selected. The chain has TRBV5-1 and TRBJ1-2, with unresolved D. The CDR3 DNA is TGCGCCAGCAGCGTCGACGGCGAAGCTAACTATGGCTACACCTTC. Translating it yields CASSVDGEANYGYTF.